This T cell receptor beta chain was identified in a study of patients and donors after allogeneic stem cell transplantation (dated by TCRdb to the early 2020s). The library was obtained by RT-PCR. The listed sequencing device is NextSeq 550. TCRdb took the public reads, trimmed them with fastp at Q25, ran MiXCR for clone calling and kept in-frame beta chains. Entries that share a CDR3 protein sequence are merged under the most common genes and DNA. In all, the sample holds some 60,000 distinct CDR3 sequences, and less than 15% of those were seen once. Together, the top ten hold around 32% of the sample. The CDR3 covers 16 residues, taking in both the cysteine and the phenylalanine. Here the CDR3 DNA is all that survives: 48 bases in frame from base 1. Between the V and J ends, shortened by 4 bases and 0 bases respectively, the junction contains 15 bases. The germline V gene supplies CDR1 SGHRS and CDR2 YFSETQ.

The sample holds a few counts of this clonotype. No antigen is known for it. Base qualities are missing; no much larger clone stands one base away. The source is a human donor who was either an allogeneic HSCT recipient or a stem cell or donor lymphocyte infusion donor (not recorded which). It is not recorded whose cells these are; they may come from a transplant donor. Input material: blood, either unsorted or a sorted T cell fraction (not recorded which). This chain is built from TRBV5-1 and TRBJ2-3; the D segment may tentatively be TRBD1 or TRBD2, each giving 5 matched bases. The sequenced DNA: TGCGCCAGCAGCCCATGGGGACGGGCTAGCACAGATACGCAGTATTTT. It translates as CASSPWGRASTDTQYF. Where the CDR3 stops, the reference TRBV5-1 and TRBJ2-3 genes take over; the full variable domain is KAGVTQTPRYLIKTRGQQVTLSCSPISGHRSVSWYQQTPGQGLQFLFEYFSETQRNKGNFPGRFSGRQFSNSRSEMNVSTLELGDSALYLCASSPWGRASTDTQYFGPGTRLTVL.